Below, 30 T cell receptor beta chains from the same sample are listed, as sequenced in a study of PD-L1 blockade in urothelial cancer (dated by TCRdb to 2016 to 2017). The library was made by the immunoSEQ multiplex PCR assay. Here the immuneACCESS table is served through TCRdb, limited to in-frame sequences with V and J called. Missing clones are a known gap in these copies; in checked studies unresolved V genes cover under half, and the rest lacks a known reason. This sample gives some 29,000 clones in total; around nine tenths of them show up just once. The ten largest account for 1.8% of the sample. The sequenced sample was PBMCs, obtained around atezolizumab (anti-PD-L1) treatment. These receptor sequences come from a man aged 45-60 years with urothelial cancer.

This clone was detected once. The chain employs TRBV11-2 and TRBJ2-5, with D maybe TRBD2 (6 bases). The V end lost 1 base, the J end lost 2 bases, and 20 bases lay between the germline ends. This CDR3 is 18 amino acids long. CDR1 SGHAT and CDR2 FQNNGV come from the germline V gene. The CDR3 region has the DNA TGTGCCAGCAGCTTAGGAATAAGGTCGGGGGACCGACAAGAGACCCAGTACTTC. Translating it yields CASSLGIRSGDRQETQYF.

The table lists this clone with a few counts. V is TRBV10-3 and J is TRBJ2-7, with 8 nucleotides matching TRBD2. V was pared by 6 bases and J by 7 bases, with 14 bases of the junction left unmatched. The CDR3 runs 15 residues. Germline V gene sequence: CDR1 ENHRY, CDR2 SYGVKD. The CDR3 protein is CAIRGPRAGAGEQYF. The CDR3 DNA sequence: TGTGCCATCAGGGGTCCCCGAGCGGGAGCGGGGGAGCAGTACTTC.

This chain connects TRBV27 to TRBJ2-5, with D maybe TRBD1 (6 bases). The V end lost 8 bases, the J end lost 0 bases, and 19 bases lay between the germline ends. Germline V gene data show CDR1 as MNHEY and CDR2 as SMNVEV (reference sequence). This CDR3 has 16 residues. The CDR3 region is CASSPAGTKYQETQYF. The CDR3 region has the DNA TGTGCCAGCTCTCCGGCCGGGACAAAGTACCAAGAGACCCAGTACTTC.

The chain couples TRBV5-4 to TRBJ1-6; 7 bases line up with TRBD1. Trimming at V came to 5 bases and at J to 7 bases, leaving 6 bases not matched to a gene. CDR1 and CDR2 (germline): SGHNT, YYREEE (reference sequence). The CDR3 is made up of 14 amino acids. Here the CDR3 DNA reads TGTGCCAGCAGGGCTACAGGGGCGAATTCACCCCTCCACTTT. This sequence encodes CASRATGANSPLHF.

In DNA, the CDR3 is TGCGCCAGCAGCGCCGGGACACCCTCTGGGGCCAACGTCCTGACTTTC. Residues: CASSAGTPSGANVLTF. This chain links TRBV5-1 with TRBJ2-6; D possibly corresponds to TRBD1 (6 bases). Germline assignment: CDR1 SGHRS and CDR2 YFSETQ. CDR3 size: 16 residues. Between the trimmed V and J ends, which lost 4 bases and 0 bases, there was a span of 11 bases.

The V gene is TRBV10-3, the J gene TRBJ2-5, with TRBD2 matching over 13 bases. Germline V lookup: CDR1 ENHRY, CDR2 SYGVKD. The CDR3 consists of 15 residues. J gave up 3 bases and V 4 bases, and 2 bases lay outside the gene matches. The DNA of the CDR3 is TGTGCCATCAGTGGCGGACTAGCGGGAGAAGAGACCCAGTACTTC. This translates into CAISGGLAGEETQYF.

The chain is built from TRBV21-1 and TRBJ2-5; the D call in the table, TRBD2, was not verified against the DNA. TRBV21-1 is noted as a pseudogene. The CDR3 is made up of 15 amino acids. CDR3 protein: CASSLLTEVWETQYF. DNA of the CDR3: TGTGCCAGCAGTTTACTAACGGAAGTTTGGGAGACCCAGTACTTC.

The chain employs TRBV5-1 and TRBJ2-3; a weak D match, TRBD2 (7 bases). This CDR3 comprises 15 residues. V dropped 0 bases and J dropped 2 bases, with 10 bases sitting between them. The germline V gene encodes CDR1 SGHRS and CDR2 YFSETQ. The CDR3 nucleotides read TGCGCCAGCAGCTTGGCGGGGGGCCTCACAGATACGCAGTATTTT. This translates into CASSLAGGLTDTQYF.

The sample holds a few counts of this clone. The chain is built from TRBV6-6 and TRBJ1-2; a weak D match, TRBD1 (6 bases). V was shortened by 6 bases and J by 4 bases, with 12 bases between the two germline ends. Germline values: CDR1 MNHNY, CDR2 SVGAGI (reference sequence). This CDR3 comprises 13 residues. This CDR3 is CASSPDRLYGYTF. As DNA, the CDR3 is TGTGCCAGCAGCCCGGACAGACTCTATGGCTACACCTTC.

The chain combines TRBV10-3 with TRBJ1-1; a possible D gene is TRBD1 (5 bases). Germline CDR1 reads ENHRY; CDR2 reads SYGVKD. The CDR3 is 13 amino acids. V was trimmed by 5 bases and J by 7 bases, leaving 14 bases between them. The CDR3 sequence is CAISSGGEGEAFF. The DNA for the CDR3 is TGTGCCATCAGTTCGGGGGGGGAGGGTGAAGCTTTCTTT.

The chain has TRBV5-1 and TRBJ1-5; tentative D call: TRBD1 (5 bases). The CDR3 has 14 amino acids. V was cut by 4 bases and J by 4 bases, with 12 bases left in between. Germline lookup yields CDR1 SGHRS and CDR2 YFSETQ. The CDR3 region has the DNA TGCGCCAGCAGCCCCAGCGGGGCGAATCAGCCCCAGCATTTT. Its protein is CASSPSGANQPQHF.

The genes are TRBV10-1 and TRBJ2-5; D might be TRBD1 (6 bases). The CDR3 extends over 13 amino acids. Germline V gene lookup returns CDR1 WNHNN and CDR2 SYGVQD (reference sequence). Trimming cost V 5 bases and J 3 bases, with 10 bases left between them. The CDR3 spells CASSTSGEETQYF. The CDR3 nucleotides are TGCGCCAGCAGTACCTCAGGGGAAGAGACCCAGTACTTC.

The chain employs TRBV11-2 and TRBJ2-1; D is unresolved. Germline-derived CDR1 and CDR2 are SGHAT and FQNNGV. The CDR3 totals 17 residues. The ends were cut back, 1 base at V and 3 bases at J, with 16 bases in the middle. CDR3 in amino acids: CASSLGPSLYVYNEQFF. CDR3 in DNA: TGTGCCAGCAGCTTAGGGCCTAGTTTGTACGTCTACAATGAGCAGTTCTTC. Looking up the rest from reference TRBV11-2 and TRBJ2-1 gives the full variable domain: EAGVAQSPRYKIIEKRQSVAFWCNPISGHATLYWYQQILGQGPKLLIQFQNNGVVDDSQLPKDRFSAERLKGVDSTLKIQPAKLEDSAVYLCASSLGPSLYVYNEQFFGPGTRLTVL.

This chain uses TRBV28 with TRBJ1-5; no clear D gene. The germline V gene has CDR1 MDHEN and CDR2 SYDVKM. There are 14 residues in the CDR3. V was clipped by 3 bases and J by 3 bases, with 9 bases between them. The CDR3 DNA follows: TGTGCCAGCAGTTTCCGAACAGTCAATCAGCCCCAGCATTTT. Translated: CASSFRTVNQPQHF. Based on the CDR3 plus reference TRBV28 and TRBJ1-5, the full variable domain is DVKVTQSSRYLVKRTGEKVFLECVQDMDHENMFWYRQDPGLGLRLIYFSYDVKMKEKGDIPEGYSVSREKKERFSLILESASTNQTSMYLCASSFRTVNQPQHFGDGTRLSIL.

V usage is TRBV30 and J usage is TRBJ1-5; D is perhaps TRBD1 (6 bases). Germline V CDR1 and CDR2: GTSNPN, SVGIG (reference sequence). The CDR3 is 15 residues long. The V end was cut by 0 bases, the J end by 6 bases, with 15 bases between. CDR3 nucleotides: TGTGCCTGGAGTGTAGGGGGGGGGCTCGTTCAGCCCCAGCATTTT. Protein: CAWSVGGGLVQPQHF.

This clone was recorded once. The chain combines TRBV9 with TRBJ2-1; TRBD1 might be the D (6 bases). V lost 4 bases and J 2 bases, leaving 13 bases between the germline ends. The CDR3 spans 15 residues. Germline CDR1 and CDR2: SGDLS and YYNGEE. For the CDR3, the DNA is TGTGCCAGCAGCCCCAGACAGGCGACCTACAATGAGCAGTTCTTC. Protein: CASSPRQATYNEQFF.

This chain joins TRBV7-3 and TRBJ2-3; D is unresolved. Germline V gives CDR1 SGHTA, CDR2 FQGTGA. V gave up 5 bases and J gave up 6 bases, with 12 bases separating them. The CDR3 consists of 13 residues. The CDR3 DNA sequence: TGTGCCAGCAGCCAAGTCCCCCGGGATACGCAGTATTTT. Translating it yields CASSQVPRDTQYF.

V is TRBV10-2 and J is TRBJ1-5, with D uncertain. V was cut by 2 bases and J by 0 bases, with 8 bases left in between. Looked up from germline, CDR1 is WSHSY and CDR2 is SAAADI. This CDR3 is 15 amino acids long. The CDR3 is CASSEAEDSNQPQHF. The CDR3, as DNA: TGCGCCAGCAGTGAGGCAGAAGATAGCAATCAGCCCCAGCATTTT.

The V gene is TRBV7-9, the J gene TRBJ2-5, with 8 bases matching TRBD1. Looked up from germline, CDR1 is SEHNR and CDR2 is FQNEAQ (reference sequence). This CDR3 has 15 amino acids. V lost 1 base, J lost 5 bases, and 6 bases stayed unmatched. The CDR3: CASSLVPGGAETQYF. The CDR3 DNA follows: TGTGCCAGCAGCTTAGTTCCAGGGGGCGCCGAGACCCAGTACTTC.

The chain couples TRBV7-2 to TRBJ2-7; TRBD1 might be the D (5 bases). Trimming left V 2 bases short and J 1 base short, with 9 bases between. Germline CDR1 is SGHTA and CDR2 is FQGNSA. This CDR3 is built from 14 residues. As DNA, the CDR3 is TGTGCCAGCAGCTTACAGGGTTCATCCTACGAGCAGTACTTC. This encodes CASSLQGSSYEQYF. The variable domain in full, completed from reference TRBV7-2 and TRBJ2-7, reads GAGVSQSPSNKVTEKGKDVELRCDPISGHTALYWYRQSLGQGLEFLIYFQGNSAPDKSGLPSDRFSAERTGGSVSTLTIQRTQQEDSAVYLCASSLQGSSYEQYFGPGTRLTVT.

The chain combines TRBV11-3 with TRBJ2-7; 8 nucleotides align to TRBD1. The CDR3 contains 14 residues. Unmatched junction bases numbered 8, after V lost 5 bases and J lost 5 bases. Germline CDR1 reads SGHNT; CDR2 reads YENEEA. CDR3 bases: TGTGCCAGCAGCGGAAGGGACAGGCCCCACGAGCAGTACTTC. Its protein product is CASSGRDRPHEQYF.

CDR3 nucleotides: TGCGCCAGCAGCTTGGGTAGGGGGAAGGGAGAGACCCAGTACTTC. Its translation is CASSLGRGKGETQYF. The rearrangement links TRBV5-1 to TRBJ2-5, with D perhaps TRBD1 (6 bases). CDR1 SGHRS and CDR2 YFSETQ come from the germline V gene. CDR3 length equals 15 residues. Trimming pared 0 bases from V and 4 bases from J, leaving 13 bases between. The full variable domain, rest sourced from reference TRBV5-1 and TRBJ2-5, is KAGVTQTPRYLIKTRGQQVTLSCSPISGHRSVSWYQQTPGQGLQFLFEYFSETQRNKGNFPGRFSGRQFSNSRSEMNVSTLELGDSALYLCASSLGRGKGETQYFGPGTRLLVL.

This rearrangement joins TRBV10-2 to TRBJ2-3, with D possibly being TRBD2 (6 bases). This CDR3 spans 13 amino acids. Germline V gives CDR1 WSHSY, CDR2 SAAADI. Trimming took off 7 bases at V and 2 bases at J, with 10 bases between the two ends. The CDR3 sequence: CASNGRDTDTQYF. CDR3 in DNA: TGCGCCAGCAACGGGCGGGACACAGATACGCAGTATTTT.

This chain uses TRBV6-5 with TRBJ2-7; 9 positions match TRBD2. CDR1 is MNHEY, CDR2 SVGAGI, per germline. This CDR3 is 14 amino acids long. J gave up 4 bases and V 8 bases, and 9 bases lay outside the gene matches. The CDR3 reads CASAVSGSSYEQYF. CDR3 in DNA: TGTGCCAGCGCGGTTAGCGGGAGTTCTTACGAGCAGTACTTC.

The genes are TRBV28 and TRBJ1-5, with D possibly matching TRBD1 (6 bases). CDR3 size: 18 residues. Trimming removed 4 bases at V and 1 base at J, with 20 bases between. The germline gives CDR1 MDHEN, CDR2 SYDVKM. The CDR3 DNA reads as TGTGCCAGCAGTTCTTACAGGGCGCTAATTACGAGCAATCAGCCCCAGCATTTT. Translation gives CASSSYRALITSNQPQHF.

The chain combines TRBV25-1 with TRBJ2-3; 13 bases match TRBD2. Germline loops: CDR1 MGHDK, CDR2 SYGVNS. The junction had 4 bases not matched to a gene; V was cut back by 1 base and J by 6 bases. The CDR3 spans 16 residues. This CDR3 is CASSESTSGGLDTQYF. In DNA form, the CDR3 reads TGTGCCAGCAGTGAATCGACTAGCGGGGGGCTGGATACGCAGTATTTT.

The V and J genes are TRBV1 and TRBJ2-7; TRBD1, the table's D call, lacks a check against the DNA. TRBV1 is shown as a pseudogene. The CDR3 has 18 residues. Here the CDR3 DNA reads TGCACCAGCAGCCAGCCCCTTGGTAGTCACAGAACCCCCTACGAGCAGTACTTC. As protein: CTSSQPLGSHRTPYEQYF.

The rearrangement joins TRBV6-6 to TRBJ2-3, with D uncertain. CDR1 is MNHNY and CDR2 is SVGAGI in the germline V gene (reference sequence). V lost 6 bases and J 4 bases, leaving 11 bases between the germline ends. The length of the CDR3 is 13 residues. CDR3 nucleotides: TGTGCCAGCAGAATCGGAGCCGCAGATACGCAGTATTTT. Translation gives CASRIGAADTQYF.

The CDR3 nucleotides are TGTGCCAGCAGCTCCACGGGGAACGCACCGGATACGCAGTATTTT. Protein sequence: CASSSTGNAPDTQYF. The V and J genes are TRBV7-2 and TRBJ2-3, with D perhaps matching TRBD2 (5 bases). CDR1 and CDR2 (germline): SGHTA, FQGNSA. This CDR3 spans 15 amino acids. Trimming shortened V by 4 bases and J by 6 bases, and 17 bases separated the two germline ends.

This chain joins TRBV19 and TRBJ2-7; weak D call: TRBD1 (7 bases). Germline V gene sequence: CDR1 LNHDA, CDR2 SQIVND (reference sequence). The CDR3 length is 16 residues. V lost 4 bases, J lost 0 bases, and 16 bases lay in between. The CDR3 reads CASSKGGGTSSYEQYF. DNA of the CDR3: TGTGCCAGTAGTAAAGGGGGCGGGACGAGCTCCTACGAGCAGTACTTC.